Below are 18 T cell receptor beta chains sequenced from a single sample in a study of post-analysis software for immune sequencing data. General study findings and limits: The study found TRBV5-6, TRBV5-1 and TRBV20-1 among a handful of TRBV segments more frequent in patients than controls.

Unique molecular identifiers were built into the TCR beta cDNA libraries. TCRdb redid the calling of the PCR reads with MiXCR, one entry per CDR3 protein. The sample yields about 770,000 distinct CDR3 sequences, around 42% seen once. Their antigens remain unidentified. Source material: blood. These receptors were taken from a girl between 10 and 17 years old with multiple sclerosis.

This chain links TRBV7-8 with TRBJ1-5, with D perhaps TRBD1 (5 bases). V lost 0 bases and J lost 0, with 12 bases in between. The germline gives CDR1 SGHVS, CDR2 FQNEAQ. The CDR3 sequence is 17 residues long. The CDR3 nucleotides are TGTGCCAGCAGCTTAGCGGGTAGGGGAGGTAGCAATCAGCCCCAGCATTTT. It codes for CASSLAGRGGSNQPQHF.

V gene TRBV15 combines with J gene TRBJ2-3; D is unresolved. The CDR3 contains 15 residues. The germline CDR1 and CDR2 sequences are LNHNV and YYDKDF (reference sequence). The V end was cut by 1 base, the J end by 0 bases, with 8 bases between. The DNA for the CDR3 is TGTGCCACCAGCAGAGGAGGCCTTAGCACAGATACGCAGTATTTT. Its protein product is CATSRGGLSTDTQYF.

V is TRBV5-1 and J is TRBJ1-1; D call uncertain. V was trimmed by 1 base and J by 1 base, leaving 8 bases between them. Germline V gives CDR1 SGHRS, CDR2 YFSETQ. The CDR3 loop spans 14 amino acids. The CDR3 region has the DNA TGCGCCAGCAGCTTGTATTCGGAGAACACTGAAGCTTTCTTT. Translated, it gives CASSLYSENTEAFF.

This chain connects TRBV20-1 to TRBJ2-6, with a weak D call TRBD2 (5 bases). This CDR3 spans 14 amino acids. Germline lookup yields CDR1 DFQATT and CDR2 SNEGSKA (reference sequence). V was clipped by 3 bases and J by 2 bases, with 8 bases between them. The CDR3 here is CSASPGTGANVLTF. The CDR3 DNA reads as TGCAGTGCTAGCCCGGGGACTGGGGCCAACGTCCTGACTTTC.

This sequence joins TRBV27 and TRBJ2-7; 8 bases align to TRBD2. This CDR3 contains 15 residues. Per germline, CDR1 MNHEY and CDR2 SMNVEV (reference sequence). V trimming: 6 bases; J trimming: 0 bases; junction bases outside the gene matches: 7. CDR3 coding DNA: TGTGCCAGCAGCCTCACTAGCGGACCCTCCTACGAGCAGTACTTC. Its protein is CASSLTSGPSYEQYF.

The rearrangement joins TRBV7-8 to TRBJ2-5; D may be TRBD2 (7 bases). The germline gives CDR1 SGHVS, CDR2 FQNEAQ. This CDR3 comprises 16 residues. The V end was cut by 1 base, the J end by 1 base, with 13 bases between. DNA for the CDR3: TGTGCCAGCAGCTTAGAGGGGGGGGAGACCCAAGAGACCCAGTACTTC. Amino acid sequence: CASSLEGGETQETQYF.

This clonotype was counted between two and nine times. The chain recombines TRBV7-6 with TRBJ2-3, with TRBD1 matching over 7 bases. With V trimmed by 0 bases and J by 9 bases, 3 bases remained unmatched. Germline V gene data show CDR1 as SGHVS and CDR2 as FNYEAQ. CDR3 length: 13 amino acids. The CDR3 is CASSLAPTGTQYF. CDR3 in DNA: TGTGCCAGCAGCTTAGCCCCGACAGGGACGCAGTATTTT.

The J gene is TRBJ2-3, the V gene TRBV3-1; D possibly uses TRBD1 or TRBD2 (5 bases each). Germline V CDR1 and CDR2: LGHDT, YNNKEL (reference sequence). The CDR3 contains 17 residues. The V gene lost 4 bases and the J gene lost 0 bases, with 17 bases spanning the gap. CDR3 nucleotides: TGTGCCAGCAGCCCGAGGGTCTGGACACCTAGCACAGATACGCAGTATTTT. Translation: CASSPRVWTPSTDTQYF.

This chain joins TRBV9 and TRBJ2-7; 7 bases map to TRBD1. The J call may not be correct, given that the DNA end is closer to TRBJ2-5. The CDR3 is made up of 14 amino acids. CDR1 and CDR2 from the germline V gene are SGDLS and YYNGEE. DNA of the CDR3: TGTGCCAGCAGCGTAGCGGGGACAGAAGAGACCCAGTACTTC. Translating gives CASSVAGTEETQYF.

The chain uses TRBV6-5 and TRBJ1-2; tentatively, D is TRBD1 (6 bases). CDR3 length: 15 residues. V was shortened by 5 bases and J by 6 bases, with 19 bases between the two germline ends. CDR1 is MNHEY, CDR2 SVGAGI, per germline. CDR3 protein: CASSQRTVRRNGYTF. CDR3 coding DNA: TGTGCCAGCAGTCAACGGACAGTTCGGAGGAATGGCTACACCTTC.

This clonotype was found once. This chain joins TRBV27 and TRBJ2-2; 10 bases match TRBD2. The V segment lost 3 bases and the J segment 5 bases; nucleotides outside the gene matches: 12. Germline V gives CDR1 MNHEY, CDR2 SMNVEV (reference sequence). This CDR3 region has 18 residues. This CDR3 reads CASSLRTSGLRATGELFF. CDR3 coding DNA: TGTGCCAGCAGTTTGAGGACTAGCGGACTAAGAGCGACCGGGGAGCTGTTTTTT.

V and J are TRBV4-1 and TRBJ1-4, with D unresolved. CDR1 is MGHRA, CDR2 YSYEKL, per germline. V dropped 2 bases and J dropped 7 bases, with 11 bases sitting between them. The CDR3 covers 14 residues. The CDR3 nucleotides are TGCGCCAGCAGCCAATTAGGGAACGGTGAAAAACTGTTTTTT. Its protein product is CASSQLGNGEKLFF.

The chain couples TRBV27 to TRBJ2-7; 10 bases are shared with TRBD2. The CDR3 extends over 16 amino acids. CDR1 and CDR2 from the germline V gene are MNHEY and SMNVEV (reference sequence). V shed 5 bases and J 4 bases; nucleotides not matched to a gene: 11. The CDR3 nucleotides read TGTGCCAGCAGTCTGACCGGGAGCGGGAGGGAATACGAGCAGTACTTC. Its translation is CASSLTGSGREYEQYF.

The CDR3 region has the DNA TGCAGCGTTCCAGGGGATCCCGGGGAGCTGTTTTTT. Translation: CSVPGDPGELFF. V is TRBV29-1 and J is TRBJ2-2, with D possibly being TRBD1 (6 bases). CDR3 length equals 12 residues. In germline, CDR1 is SQVTM, CDR2 ANQGSEA. Trimming shortened V by 5 bases and J by 6 bases, and 10 bases separated the two germline ends.

The rearrangement uses TRBV24-1 and TRBJ2-2, with 7 nucleotides matching TRBD1. V was pared by 7 bases and J by 4 bases, with 2 bases of the junction left unmatched. This CDR3 is built from 13 residues. Looked up from germline, CDR1 is KGHDR and CDR2 is SFDVKD. CDR3 sequence: CATRGTATGELFF. CDR3 DNA: TGTGCCACCAGGGGGACAGCCACCGGGGAGCTGTTTTTT.

This clonotype was observed once. The chain couples TRBV4-3 to TRBJ2-1; weak D call: TRBD1 (5 bases). Germline CDR1 is LGHNA and CDR2 is YSLEER. The CDR3 is made up of 16 amino acids. V was shortened by 3 bases and J by 0 bases, with 12 bases between the two germline ends. The CDR3 DNA reads TGCGCCAGCAGCCAGGACATCATGAGCTCCTACAATGAGCAGTTCTTC. Protein: CASSQDIMSSYNEQFF.

Of note for this clonotype: One base away lies a much larger clone, so this may be a sequencing read error. V is TRBV5-6 and J is TRBJ2-7; TRBD2 aligns across 7 bases. The CDR3 is made up of 14 amino acids. Germline V lookup: CDR1 SGHDT, CDR2 YYEEEE. CDR3 sequence: CANSLSGTTYEQYF. The DNA for the CDR3 is TGTGCCAACAGCCTGTCCGGGACTACCTACGAGCAGTACTTC.

V gene TRBV12-3 or TRBV12-4 combines with J gene TRBJ2-7; D unresolved. Trimming shortened V by 3 bases and J by 2 bases, and 8 bases separated the two germline ends. CDR3 length equals 13 residues. Here the CDR3 reads CASSFPAAYEQYF. The CDR3 DNA sequence: TGTGCCAGCAGTTTTCCGGCTGCCTACGAGCAGTACTTC.